These T cell receptor beta chains were read from a single sample in a study of CD8 T cells in ankylosing spondylitis. TCRdb re-called the 5' RACE reads with MiXCR, one entry per CDR3 protein. This sample has roughly 490,000 distinct CDR3 sequences, with roughly 5% found just once. Source material: blood, either unsorted or a sorted T cell fraction (not recorded which). The source is a male donor with ankylosing spondylitis. Each CDR3 is given with its conserved first and last residue. Each record gives: CDR3 protein, CDR3 DNA, J gene, D gene, V gene, clone size. A D gene is named only where the DNA matches it firmly. The size entry is marked missing in some rows and otherwise reads once, few, many or a size class.

CSVGRWGQGFSYEQYF TGCAGCGTTGGGCGCTGGGGACAGGGGTTCTCCTACGAGCAGTACTTC TRBJ2-7 TRBD1 TRBV29-1 many
CAMGPGATRTDTQYF TGTGCCATGGGCCCCGGGGCCACCCGCACAGATACGCAGTATTTT TRBJ2-3 . TRBV5-6 .
CASILPGGDTQYF TGTGCCAGCATCCTCCCAGGGGGCGATACGCAGTATTTT TRBJ2-3 TRBD1 TRBV12-3/TRBV12-4 many
CASSVEGTLVYGYTF TGTGCCAGCAGCGTAGAAGGGACACTAGTCTATGGCTACACCTTC TRBJ1-2 . TRBV9 many
CASSLALGGRETQYF TGTGCCAGCAGCTTAGCGCTAGGGGGCAGGGAGACCCAGTACTTC TRBJ2-5 TRBD1 TRBV7-2 many
CSARRNEKLFF TGCAGTGCTAGACGTAATGAAAAACTGTTTTTT TRBJ1-4 . TRBV20-1 many
CAMGPGPLLGNQPQHF TGTGCCATGGGCCCTGGGCCCCTCTTAGGCAATCAGCCCCAGCATTTT TRBJ1-5 . TRBV4-2 once
CASIGQHNQPQHF TGTGCCAGCATTGGACAGCACAATCAGCCCCAGCATTTT TRBJ1-5 . TRBV2 few
CASRPGTVLYNEQFF TGTGCCAGCAGACCCGGGACAGTTCTTTACAATGAGCAGTTCTTC TRBJ2-1 TRBD1 TRBV12-3/TRBV12-4 many
CASSQGWLAGARFF TGCGCCAGCAGCCAAGGGTGGCTAGCGGGAGCAAGGTTCTTC TRBJ2-1 TRBD2 TRBV4-1 .
CSASISGPEAFF TGCAGTGCTAGTATTTCGGGACCTGAAGCTTTCTTT TRBJ1-1 . TRBV20-1 many
CASSPTGQIETQYF TGCGCCAGCAGCCCTACGGGACAGATAGAGACCCAGTACTTC TRBJ2-5 TRBD1 TRBV4-3 many
CASSFFGEAFF TGTGCCAGCAGTTTTTTTGGTGAAGCTTTCTTT TRBJ1-1 . TRBV12-3/TRBV12-4 many
CASSEEGGTDTQYF TGTGCCAGCAGTGAAGAGGGAGGCACAGATACGCAGTATTTT TRBJ2-3 . TRBV2 few
CASSSMTYNTEAFF TGTGCCAGCAGCTCAATGACCTACAACACTGAAGCTTTCTTT TRBJ1-1 . TRBV7-2 many
CASSADRSTDTQYF TGTGCCAGCAGTGCGGACAGAAGCACAGATACGCAGTATTTT TRBJ2-3 . TRBV2 .
CASSYPGTNEQYF TGTGCCAGCAGTTACCCGGGGACAAACGAGCAGTACTTC TRBJ2-7 . TRBV6-5 many
CASSQVGTSREQYF TGCGCCAGCAGCCAAGTCGGGACCAGTAGGGAGCAGTACTTC TRBJ2-7 . TRBV4-3 many
CSAVRTDTQYF TGCAGTGCTGTCCGCACAGATACGCAGTATTTT TRBJ2-3 . TRBV20-1 many
CASSQRRDSMNTEAFF TGTGCCAGCAGCCAAAGACGAGATTCTATGAACACTGAAGCTTTCTTT TRBJ1-1 . TRBV4-2 many
CSVVAGGANVLTF TGCAGCGTAGTGGCCGGTGGGGCCAACGTCCTGACTTTC TRBJ2-6 . TRBV29-1 few
CASSQSSNTEAFF TGTGCCAGCTCACAGAGTAGTAACACTGAAGCTTTCTTT TRBJ1-1 . TRBV18 few
CSYRGLKSAIETQYF TGCAGCTATCGAGGATTAAAGTCGGCCATCGAGACCCAGTACTTC TRBJ2-5 . TRBV29-1 many
CASSVATGFGGAFF TGTGCCAGCAGCGTAGCCACAGGGTTCGGTGGAGCTTTCTTT TRBJ1-1 . TRBV9 many
CATSAPTGLQADTQYF TGTGCCACCAGTGCCCCCACGGGGCTACAAGCAGATACGCAGTATTTT TRBJ2-3 . TRBV24-1 .
CASSLLYRSAGELFF TGTGCCAGCAGTTTACTCTATCGATCCGCCGGGGAGCTGTTTTTT TRBJ2-2 . TRBV28 .
CASSSRAGAGGVGYTQYF TGTGCCAGCAGCAGCCGGGCGGGAGCGGGAGGAGTGGGCTATACGCAGTATTTT TRBJ2-3 TRBD2 TRBV11-2 few